The 11 T cell receptor beta chains listed next were all sequenced from one sample in a study of blood T cells in healthy people across ages. The second PCR ran about 6 to 11 cycles with a sample-barcoded 5' primer and J-beta primers. TCRdb re-called the 5' RACE reads with MiXCR, one entry per CDR3 protein. The sample consists of 600,000 to 1,000,000 distinct CDR3 sequences, roughly 64% of them appearing once. Sequenced input: blood. These TCRs come from a man under 40 in good health.

This clonotype has only a few counts. The V gene is TRBV4-3, the J gene TRBJ1-2; no clear D. From germline, CDR1 is LGHNA and CDR2 YSLEER. V gave up 0 bases and J gave up 11 bases, with 19 bases separating them. The CDR3 contains 15 residues. The chain's CDR3 is CASSQDLSYWGLYTF. The CDR3 DNA reads TGCGCCAGCAGCCAAGATCTTTCATATTGGGGTTTATACACCTTC.

This clonotype has only one observation. V usage is TRBV20-1 and J usage is TRBJ2-7, with 9 positions matching TRBD2. The V and J ends lost 3 bases and 1 base, in that order; junction bases with no gene match: 10. The CDR3 length is 16 residues. Germline CDR1 DFQATT, CDR2 SNEGSKA (reference sequence). In nucleotides, the CDR3 is TGCAGTGCTAGGCGGGGGGGGGCGGGAGGTTCCTACGAGCAGTACTTC. Residues: CSARRGGAGGSYEQYF.

This clonotype was found a few times. V and J are TRBV7-3 and TRBJ2-5; 11 bases fit TRBD2. CDR3 size: 15 residues. The germline CDR1 and CDR2 sequences are SGHTA and FQGTGA. Trimming cost V 5 bases and J 4 bases; bases outside gene matches: 6. DNA for the CDR3: TGTGCCAGCAGCAGCCTAGCGGGGGGCGTAGAGACCCAGTACTTC. Its translation: CASSSLAGGVETQYF.

V and J are TRBV7-9 and TRBJ2-7; D uncertain. The CDR3 has 13 amino acids. CDR1 and CDR2 from the germline V gene are SEHNR and FQNEAQ (reference sequence). V shed 5 bases and J shed 7 bases, with 15 bases lying between them. CDR3 in amino acids: CASSGTNRDEQYF. CDR3 nucleotides: TGTGCCAGCAGCGGTACTAATAGGGATGAGCAGTACTTC. The whole variable domain, filled in from reference TRBV7-9 and TRBJ2-7, reads DTGVSQNPRHKITKRGQNVTFRCDPISEHNRLYWYRQTLGQGPEFLTYFQNEAQLEKSRLLSDRFSAERPKGSFSTLEIQRTEQGDSAMYLCASSGTNRDEQYFGPGTRLTVT.

About this clonotype: A much larger clone lies one base from this, so it may be a read error. V is TRBV4-1 and J is TRBJ2-5; 8 positions agree with TRBD2. There are 14 residues in the CDR3. Germline V gene lookup returns CDR1 MGHRA and CDR2 YSYEKL. The ends lost 3 bases at V and 11 bases at J; junction bases unmatched: 11. The CDR3 DNA reads TGCGCCAGCAGCCAGAGACTAGCGATCGATGAGCAGTACTTC. Its protein product is CASSQRLAIDEQYF.

The chain uses TRBV15 and TRBJ2-7; D might be TRBD2 (6 bases). The CDR3 extends over 14 amino acids. Germline V gives CDR1 LNHNV, CDR2 YYDKDF (reference sequence). V shed 3 bases and J shed 4 bases, with 13 bases lying between them. CDR3 amino acids: CATSSNAGPYEQYF. The CDR3 DNA reads as TGTGCCACCAGCAGTAACGCGGGACCTTACGAGCAGTACTTC.

The chain couples TRBV15 to TRBJ2-1; 7 positions match TRBD2. Germline V CDR1 and CDR2: LNHNV, YYDKDF (reference sequence). CDR3 length equals 15 residues. Unmatched junction bases numbered 6, after V lost 0 bases and J lost 7 bases. CDR3 coding DNA: TGTGCCACCAGCAGAGACAGCGGGATTTCGAATGAGCAGTTCTTC. As protein: CATSRDSGISNEQFF.

The chain is built from TRBV5-5 and TRBJ1-2; D gene unclear. Germline V gene lookup returns CDR1 SGHKS and CDR2 YYEKEE (reference sequence). The CDR3 spans 14 residues. Trimming took 4 bases from V and 6 from J, leaving 16 bases between them. CDR3 in DNA: TGTGCCAGCAGCGGATGGTGGGTGCGGGATGGCTACACCTTC. Translation gives CASSGWWVRDGYTF.

V usage is TRBV7-3 and J usage is TRBJ2-7; either TRBD1 or TRBD2 may fit D (5 bases each). There are 16 residues in the CDR3. Germline V gene sequence: CDR1 SGHTA, CDR2 FQGTGA. Trimming shortened V by 5 bases and J by 2 bases, and 19 bases separated the two germline ends. The CDR3 loop reads CASSPRRGPVAYEQYF. The DNA for the CDR3 is TGTGCCAGCAGCCCCCGTAGGGGACCGGTAGCCTACGAGCAGTACTTC.

V usage is TRBV15 and J usage is TRBJ2-5; 7 nucleotides match TRBD2. Losses at the gene ends were 2 bases for V and 5 bases for J; bases not matched to a gene: 11. The CDR3 loop spans 16 amino acids. CDR1 is LNHNV, CDR2 YYDKDF, per germline (reference sequence). DNA of the CDR3: TGTGCCACCAGCAGAAAGTATGGGGAGGGTGTGGAGACCCAGTACTTC. Protein product: CATSRKYGEGVETQYF.

In this sample, this clonotype turned up a few times. The chain combines TRBV7-2 with TRBJ2-6; tentatively, D is TRBD1 or TRBD2 (5 bases each). Germline CDR1 is SGHTA and CDR2 is FQGNSA. The V end lost 1 base, the J end lost 4 bases, and 11 bases lay between the germline ends. There are 16 residues in the CDR3. In nucleotides, the CDR3 is TGTGCCAGCAGCTTAGAGTCCGGGACCGGGGCCAACGTCCTGACTTTC. Protein: CASSLESGTGANVLTF. The full variable domain, with the rest looked up from reference TRBV7-2 and TRBJ2-6, is GAGVSQSPSNKVTEKGKDVELRCDPISGHTALYWYRQSLGQGLEFLIYFQGNSAPDKSGLPSDRFSAERTGGSVSTLTIQRTQQEDSAVYLCASSLESGTGANVLTFGAGSRLTVL.